The rows below give T cell receptor beta chains drawn from one sample of a study of vaccination and CD4 T cells after COVID-19. These receptors' antigens are unknown. TCRdb reprocessed the PCR reads via MiXCR and lists one record per CDR3 protein. The data contain around 15,000 distinct CDR3 sequences, more than 25% of them singletons. The material sequenced was cultured CD4+ T cells from blood. The source of these receptors is a human donor with COVID-19. Both conserved end residues are part of each CDR3. Fields, in order: J gene, V gene, D gene, clone size, CDR3 protein, CDR3 DNA. The D gene is left open where the match is weak. Clone size is stated in some rows and not others, as once, few, many or a class when expanded.

TRBJ2-7 TRBV6-5 - - CASSSLRYEQYF TGTGCCAGCAGTTCCCTACGATACGAGCAGTACTTC
TRBJ2-3 TRBV6-2/TRBV6-3 - - CASSLDRGLDTQYF TGTGCCAGCAGCTTGGACCGAGGGCTAGATACGCAGTATTTT
TRBJ1-2 TRBV6-4 - - CASSDSNRVIYGYTF TGTGCCAGCAGTGACTCGAACAGGGTTATCTATGGCTACACCTTC
TRBJ2-2 TRBV20-1 TRBD2 - CSVPGGVRDTGELFF TGCAGTGTCCCGGGGGGGGTCAGAGACACCGGGGAGCTGTTTTTT
TRBJ2-1 TRBV5-5 - few CASSLADSAYYNEQFF TGTGCCAGCAGCTTGGCCGACAGCGCCTACTACAATGAGCAGTTCTTC
TRBJ2-3 TRBV5-1 - once CASSLSPRGLSDTQYF TGCGCCAGCAGCTTGTCTCCCAGGGGCCTTTCAGATACGCAGTATTTT
TRBJ1-5 TRBV6-2/TRBV6-3 - few CAASPGWGRTGNQPQHF TGTGCCGCCTCACCAGGCTGGGGGCGAACTGGCAATCAGCCCCAGCATTTT
TRBJ1-1 TRBV5-1 - - CASSLTFPQTEAFF TGCGCCAGCAGCTTGACCTTCCCCCAAACTGAAGCTTTCTTT
TRBJ2-5 TRBV20-1 - - CSARDPLGDRETQYF TGCAGTGCTAGAGACCCGTTGGGGGACCGGGAGACCCAGTACTTC
TRBJ1-3 TRBV20-1 TRBD1 few CSATGTDSGNTIYF TGCAGTGCTACCGGGACAGACTCTGGAAACACCATATATTTT
TRBJ1-1 TRBV12-3/TRBV12-4 - - CASSLVSQGSTEAFF TGTGCCAGCAGTTTAGTCAGTCAGGGAAGCACTGAAGCTTTCTTT
TRBJ1-5 TRBV20-1 - few CSARDPRGGSNQPQHF TGCAGTGCTAGAGATCCGAGGGGCGGCAGCAATCAGCCCCAGCATTTT
TRBJ2-7 TRBV7-3 - few CASSLTYASAYEQYF TGTGCCAGCAGCTTAACGTACGCATCCGCCTACGAGCAGTACTTC
TRBJ1-4 TRBV20-1 TRBD1 few CSAGDRGNEKLFF TGCAGTGCTGGAGACAGGGGTAATGAAAAACTGTTTTTT
TRBJ2-6 TRBV6-1 - few CASSEGVYSGANVLTF TGTGCCAGCAGTGAAGGGGTCTACTCTGGGGCCAACGTCCTGACTTTC
TRBJ1-3 TRBV6-5 - - CASSSTGTGNTIYF TGTGCCAGCAGTTCCACAGGGACTGGAAACACCATATATTTT
TRBJ2-1 TRBV20-1 - few CSAPGYAGATYNEQFF TGCAGTGCCCCGGGGTACGCGGGGGCTACCTACAATGAGCAGTTCTTC
TRBJ1-5 TRBV12-3/TRBV12-4 - - CASSLRGASNQPQHF TGTGCCAGCAGTTTACGGGGGGCCAGCAATCAGCCCCAGCATTTT
TRBJ2-5 TRBV7-2 TRBD1 - CASSPRSSGTGVETQYF TGTGCCAGCAGCCCGCGTAGCTCCGGGACAGGGGTAGAGACCCAGTACTTC
TRBJ2-5 TRBV5-1 - - CASSVTSETQYF TGCGCCAGCAGCGTGACCTCGGAGACCCAGTACTTC
TRBJ2-1 TRBV4-1 - - CASSQVDLITYNEQFF TGCGCCAGCAGCCAAGTGGACTTAATCACCTACAATGAGCAGTTCTTC
TRBJ1-1 TRBV15 TRBD1 medium-sized CATSRDRGQTEAFF TGTGCCACCAGCAGGGACAGGGGGCAAACTGAAGCTTTCTTT
TRBJ2-1 TRBV6-1 - few CASSRANEQFF TGTGCCAGCAGTCGCGCAAATGAGCAGTTCTTC
TRBJ2-7 TRBV28 TRBD1 few CASIPRDRATYEQYF TGTGCCAGCATCCCCCGGGACAGAGCAACCTACGAGCAGTACTTC
TRBJ2-5 TRBV15 - - CATSRGRSETQYF TGTGCCACCAGCAGAGGTAGATCAGAGACCCAGTACTTC
TRBJ2-3 TRBV30 - - CAWNPNTDTQYF TGTGCCTGGAACCCCAACACAGATACGCAGTATTTT
TRBJ2-7 TRBV7-2 - - CASSLAGGATGHEQYF TGTGCCAGCAGCTTAGCAGGAGGCGCAACCGGCCACGAGCAGTACTTC
TRBJ1-1 TRBV11-3 - few CASSGRRENTEAFF TGTGCCAGCAGCGGGCGGCGAGAGAACACTGAAGCTTTCTTT
TRBJ2-3 TRBV19 TRBD2 - CASSTLAGASDTQYF TGTGCCAGTAGTACCTTAGCGGGGGCCTCAGATACGCAGTATTTT
TRBJ2-2 TRBV6-2/TRBV6-3 TRBD1 few CASSRDRGPITGELFF TGTGCCAGCAGCAGGGACAGGGGACCGATCACCGGGGAGCTGTTTTTT
TRBJ1-2 TRBV19 - - CASKSEAASNYGYTF TGTGCCAGTAAGAGCGAGGCCGCTTCTAACTATGGCTACACCTTC
TRBJ2-3 TRBV6-1 TRBD2 once CASSGLAGALSRTQYF TGTGCCAGCAGTGGACTAGCGGGGGCCCTGAGTCGTACGCAGTATTTT
TRBJ2-1 TRBV12-3/TRBV12-4 TRBD1 - CASSDRDLDEQFF TGTGCCAGCAGTGACAGGGATCTCGATGAGCAGTTCTTC
TRBJ2-5 TRBV2 TRBD2 - CASTGSGGSETQYF TGTGCCAGCACAGGTAGCGGGGGGTCGGAGACCCAGTACTTC
TRBJ1-2 TRBV21-1 - few CARRKGKYGYTF TGTGCCAGGCGCAAGGGAAAATATGGCTACACCTTC
TRBJ1-1 TRBV19 - - CASRGRRGESTEAFF TGTGCCAGTAGGGGGCGCAGGGGAGAGAGCACTGAAGCTTTCTTT
TRBJ1-2 TRBV5-1 TRBD1 - CASSDTGTGLGYTF TGCGCCAGCAGCGATACCGGGACAGGGCTCGGCTACACCTTC
TRBJ2-3 TRBV5-6 - - CASSEEGVDMTDTQYF TGTGCCAGCAGCGAGGAGGGGGTAGACATGACAGATACGCAGTATTTT
TRBJ1-1 TRBV12-5 - - CASGPPRTMNTEAFF TGTGCTAGTGGTCCACCAAGGACCATGAACACTGAAGCTTTCTTT
TRBJ1-1 TRBV2 - - CASSSTELREAFF TGTGCCAGCAGTAGTACGGAGCTTCGTGAAGCTTTCTTT
TRBJ2-5 TRBV7-2 - few CASSLGAGRQETQYF TGTGCCAGCAGCTTAGGGGCAGGGCGACAAGAGACCCAGTACTTC
TRBJ2-5 TRBV21-1 - few CASKSASGEETQYF TGTGCCAGCAAATCGGCTAGCGGAGAAGAGACCCAGTACTTC
TRBJ2-7 TRBV6-5 - few CASSYSWDYEQYF TGTGCCAGCAGTTACTCCTGGGACTACGAGCAGTACTTC
TRBJ1-6 TRBV6-2/TRBV6-3 TRBD1 - CASSTSDRASNSPLHF TGTGCCAGCAGTACCTCGGACAGGGCCTCAAATTCACCCCTCCACTTT